These T cell receptor beta chains were read from a single sample in a study of blood T cell repertoires in COVID-19. The table came from immunoSEQ multiplex PCR; TCRdb's copy has only in-frame clones and leaves some out. Among some 180,000 clones listed, around 79% were seen once. The sample was peripheral blood. Receptor source: a man aged 45-65 years who had recovered from COVID-19. The CDR3 runs from the conserved cysteine through the conserved F or W. A D gene is named only where the DNA matches it firmly. Expanded clones get a size class; other rows say once, few or many, or leave the size out.

few	18	TRBV3-1/TRBV3-2	TRBD1	TRBJ1-5	TGTGCCAGCAGCCAAGACGGACCAGACAGGGGAGACAATCAGCCCCAGCATTTT	CASSQDGPDRGDNQPQHF
.	12	TRBV10-3	TRBD2	TRBJ2-7	TGTGCCGCGCGGGAGGGCCGGGGGGAGCAGTACTTC	CAAREGRGEQYF
once	17	TRBV28	TRBD2	TRBJ2-3	TGTGCCAGCAGTCAAGACTCCGTAGCGGGAGCCGGAGATACGCAGTATTTT	CASSQDSVAGAGDTQYF
.	14	TRBV5-6	.	TRBJ1-1	TGTGCCAGCAGCTTGTCCAGAATGAACACTGAAGCTTTCTTT	CASSLSRMNTEAFF
few	12	TRBV12-5	.	TRBJ2-1	TGTGCTAGTGGTTTGGTAGCTAATGAGCAGTTCTTC	CASGLVANEQFF
.	14	TRBV7-2	.	TRBJ1-4	TGTGCCAGCAGCCGGCCAGGCGATAATGAAAAACTGTTTTTT	CASSRPGDNEKLFF
.	15	TRBV6-5	.	TRBJ2-2	TGTGCCGCGGCCAAACAGGGTCTACACGGCGGGGAGCTGTTTTTT	CAAAKQGLHGGELFF
few	11	TRBV6-5	.	TRBJ2-7	TGTGCCAGCATTGGCACCTACGAGCAGTACTTC	CASIGTYEQYF
.	13	TRBV7-9	TRBD1	TRBJ2-7	TGTGCCAGCAGGCCGAGGACAGGCCGCGAGCAGTACTTC	CASRPRTGREQYF
.	16	TRBV11-3	TRBD1	TRBJ2-2	TGTGCCAGCAGCTTAGCGACAGGGGGCTTCACCGGGGAGCTGTTTTTT	CASSLATGGFTGELFF
.	15	TRBV6-4	TRBD1	TRBJ2-7	TGTGCCAGCAGTGATTCCGGGACAGGGAACGACGAGCAGTACTTC	CASSDSGTGNDEQYF
.	16	TRBV19	TRBD1	TRBJ2-2	TGTGCCAGTAGTAATCAACAGGGGGCAGCGACCGGGGAGCTGTTTTTT	CASSNQQGAATGELFF
once	14	TRBV4-3	TRBD1	TRBJ2-7	TGCGCCAGCAGCCGGGACAGGGGGTCCTACGAGCAGTACTTC	CASSRDRGSYEQYF
.	14	TRBV7-6	.	TRBJ1-2	TGTGCCAGCAGCTTGGACAGCGCTAACTATGGCTACACCTTC	CASSLDSANYGYTF
.	12	TRBV5-8	.	TRBJ1-1	TGTGCCAGCAGCGAGGGGGGGACTCCACCTTTCTTT	CASSEGGTPPFF
.	12	TRBV29-1	.	TRBJ1-1	TGCAGCGTTTCGATACGTGGCATTGAAGCTTTCTTT	CSVSIRGIEAFF
.	13	TRBV5-1	.	TRBJ2-1	TGCGCCAGCACCGGGACTGAATACAATGAGCAGTTCTTC	CASTGTEYNEQFF